This passage covers 19 T cell receptor beta chains from one sample sequenced in a study of tumor and adjacent non-tumor tissue in lung cancer. No cell sorting was done before RNA was extracted from the tissue. The normal lung tissue was taken more than 3 cm from the tumor edge. TCRbeta libraries were built with three rounds of nested PCR, modified from ARM-PCR. One entry per CDR3 protein results from TCRdb running MiXCR on the multiplex PCR reads. The data contain more than 55,000 distinct CDR3 sequences, roughly 77% of them singletons. Sequencing was done on a sample of distant non-tumor lung tissue. The receptors shown here come from a man between 60 and 75 years old with non-small cell lung cancer.

A remark on this clonotype: At one end, the junction sequence differs from germline, possibly due to a read error. The J gene is TRBJ2-7, the V gene TRBV20-1; 10 positions agree with TRBD1. The CDR3 is 14 residues long. Germline assignment: CDR1 DFQATT and CDR2 SNEGSKA (reference sequence). The CDR3 nucleotides are TGCAGTGCTAGAACCGGGACAGGGGCTTATGAGCATTACTTC. This sequence encodes CSARTGTGAYEHYF.

This clonotype was detected once. The CDR3 does not close with the conserved phenylalanine or tryptophan, likely indicating a read error. The chain is built from TRBV29-1 and TRBJ2-3, with 11 bases identical to TRBD2. CDR1 and CDR2 from the germline V gene are SQVTM and ANQGSEA. With V trimmed by 7 bases and J by 4 bases, 7 bases remained unmatched. This CDR3 has 14 amino acids. The CDR3 spells CSAAGTSGSDTQYL. The DNA for the CDR3 is TGCAGCGCCGCCGGGACTAGCGGCTCAGATACGCAGTATTTA.

As to this clonotype: One junction end disagrees with the germline gene, perhaps due to a read error. The chain recombines TRBV4-1 with TRBJ2-5; 9 bases align to TRBD1. The CDR3 length is 16 residues. The germline V gene has CDR1 MGHRA and CDR2 YSYEKL. CDR3 protein: CASNQIRQGGEETQYF. The CDR3 DNA reads TGCGCCAGCAACCAAATTAGACAGGGGGGGGAGGAGACCCAGTACTTC.

About this clonotype itself: At one end, the junction sequence differs from germline, possibly due to a read error. This sequence joins TRBV12-3 or TRBV12-4 and TRBJ1-1; D uncertain. The CDR3 spans 15 residues. The DNA for the CDR3 is TGTGACAGCAGACCGGATCGGGGTCGGAACGCTGAAGCTTTCTTT. Its protein is CDSRPDRGRNAEAFF.

A word on this clonotype: An end of the junction differs from the germline gene, which may be a read error. V usage is TRBV11-1 and J usage is TRBJ2-6, with TRBD1 matching over 8 bases. Germline V lookup: CDR1 SGHAT, CDR2 FQDESV (reference sequence). The CDR3 totals 17 residues. In nucleotides, the CDR3 is TGTGCCAGCAGTCGGACAGGGTGGCTTTCTGGGGCCAACGTCCTGGCTTTC. This sequence encodes CASSRTGWLSGANVLAF.

A remark on this clonotype: Germline is not matched at one junction end, which may reflect a read error. This chain connects TRBV29-1 to TRBJ2-6, with D possibly matching TRBD2 (7 bases). The length of the CDR3 is 17 residues. From germline, CDR1 is SQVTM and CDR2 ANQGSEA. DNA for the CDR3: TGCAGCGTGGATCCGGACGTTGCGGGGGCTGGGGCAAACGTCCTGACTTTC. Amino acid sequence: CSVDPDVAGAGANVLTF.

Details on this clonotype: This CDR3 fails to terminate in the conserved phenylalanine or tryptophan, so it likely reflects a read error. The chain joins TRBV6-5 to TRBJ1-2; TRBD1 aligns across 7 bases. The CDR3 loop spans 15 amino acids. Per the germline V gene, CDR1 is MNHEY and CDR2 is SVGAGI. CDR3 protein: CACNRQGGNNYGYTV. CDR3 coding DNA: TGTGCATGCAATCGACAGGGTGGGAATAACTATGGCTACACCGTC.

In the case of this clonotype: One end of the junction varies from germline; a read error may be responsible. This chain joins TRBV6-5 and TRBJ1-1, with D tentatively TRBD1 (5 bases). This CDR3 is built from 14 residues. Per the germline V gene, CDR1 is MNHEY and CDR2 is SVGAGI. The CDR3 reads CASGTSTENTEAFF. CDR3 nucleotide sequence: TGTGCCAGCGGTACTTCGACAGAGAACACAGAAGCTTTCTTT.

In the case of this clonotype: Given a much more abundant clone one base away, this may be a read error. The V gene is TRBV20-1, the J gene TRBJ2-5; a possible D gene is TRBD1 (6 bases). Looked up from germline, CDR1 is DFQATT and CDR2 is SNEGSKA (reference sequence). V gave up 7 bases and J gave up 4 bases, with 13 bases separating them. CDR3 length: 12 amino acids. The CDR3 sequence: CSVEGDGETQYF. The CDR3 DNA follows: TGCAGTGTTGAGGGGGATGGAGAGACCCAGTACTTC.

As regards this clonotype: One end of the junction fails to match germline, which may point to a read error. The rearrangement joins TRBV11-3 to TRBJ2-1; 8 bases match TRBD2. Per germline, CDR1 SGHNT and CDR2 YENEEA. This CDR3 contains 15 residues. The CDR3 sequence is CVSSQDAGGGNELFF. In DNA form, the CDR3 reads TGTGTCAGCAGCCAGGATGCGGGAGGTGGCAATGAGCTGTTCTTC.

Regarding this clonotype: One end of the junction fails to match germline, which may point to a read error. The J gene is TRBJ2-3, the V gene TRBV11-3; no firm D call. The CDR3 length is 16 residues. CDR1 and CDR2 from the germline V gene are SGHNT and YENEEA. The CDR3 loop reads CTSSSGPGDSTDTQYF. The CDR3 DNA reads TGTACCAGCAGCTCCGGACCAGGAGATAGCACAGATACGCAGTATTTT.

Worth noting for this clonotype: One end of the junction is discordant with germline, which a read error may explain. This chain links TRBV6-5 with TRBJ2-7, with D uncertain. This CDR3 comprises 14 residues. Germline CDR1 reads MNHEY; CDR2 reads SVGAGI. The DNA for the CDR3 is TGTGCCAACAGTTACGAACGGAACTCCTACGATCAGTATTTC. It is translated as CANSYERNSYDQYF.

Concerning this clonotype itself: A much larger clone differs from this one at a single base, so this may be a read error. The rearrangement joins TRBV9 to TRBJ1-6; TRBD1 aligns across 7 bases. The CDR3 covers 19 residues. Germline V gene sequence: CDR1 SGDLS, CDR2 YYNGEE. J was trimmed by 6 bases and V by 3 bases; bases with no gene match: 18. As DNA, the CDR3 is TGTGCCAGCAGCGACCGGGACAGCGCATGTCACCTTGGTAATTCACCCCTCCACTTT. Amino acid sequence: CASSDRDSACHLGNSPLHF.

With regard to this clonotype: Here the CDR3 omits its conserved ending phenylalanine or tryptophan, so a read error is the likely source. The gene calls are TRBV6-2 or TRBV6-3 and TRBJ2-5; D is unresolved. Germline V gives CDR1 MNHEY, CDR2 SVGEGT. The CDR3 has 11 amino acids. The CDR3 DNA reads TGTGCCTGCAGCCCAAGGGAGACCCAGTACATC. Encoded protein: CACSPRETQYI.

Remarks on this clonotype: Since no conserved phenylalanine or tryptophan closes the CDR3, a read error is the likely cause. No DNA is shown, since the ends of the CDR3 on it are uncertain; the CDR3 is the one TCRdb lists. The chain employs TRBV4-1 and TRBJ1-1; the D call TRBD1 from the table was never checked on the DNA. CDR1 is MGHRA and CDR2 is YSYEKL in the germline V gene. The CDR3 length equals 14 residues, ends included. CDR3 amino acids: CASSHRGQNTKALL.

At least ten counts were recorded for this clonotype. A much larger clone lies one base from this, so it may be a read error. The CDR3 spells CASSGDTGEPFF. The CDR3 region has the DNA TGTGCCAGCAGCGGGGATACCGGGGAGCCGTTTTTT. V usage is TRBV5-4 and J usage is TRBJ2-2; D might be TRBD2 (5 bases). The germline V gene encodes CDR1 SGHNT and CDR2 YYREEE (reference sequence). The CDR3 spans 12 residues.

Comment on this clonotype: At one end, the junction sequence differs from germline, possibly due to a read error. CDR3 sequence: CTSSLTPAPYEQYF. In DNA, the CDR3 is TGTACCAGCAGCTTGACTCCGGCCCCTTACGAGCAGTACTTC. The gene calls are TRBV7-9 and TRBJ2-7, with D hard to call. This CDR3 contains 14 residues. Germline-derived CDR1 and CDR2 are SEHNR and FQNEAQ (reference sequence).

This clonotype was observed a few times. This may be a read error: a much more frequent sequence differs by one nucleotide. The gene calls are TRBV28 and TRBJ1-2; 8 positions match TRBD1. Germline assignment: CDR1 MDHEN and CDR2 SYDVKM. There are 15 residues in the CDR3. The CDR3: CANSLSGRGLDGYTF. The CDR3 bases are TGTGCCAACAGTCTGTCGGGCAGGGGGCTGGATGGCTACACCTTC.

A note on this clonotype: A junction boundary mismatches the germline segment, possibly from a read error. The chain links TRBV5-1 to TRBJ2-7; perhaps TRBD2 as D (5 bases). The CDR3 contains 13 residues. Germline lookup yields CDR1 SGHRS and CDR2 YFSETQ. CDR3 sequence reads: CASRVGESYDQYF. For the CDR3, the DNA is TGCGCCAGCAGGGTCGGGGAGTCCTACGATCAGTACTTC.